The 15 T cell receptor beta chains given below trace back to one sample, sequenced in a study of blood T cells in healthy people across ages. Alongside a J-beta primer mix, a sample-barcoded 5' primer served in a second PCR lasting about 7 to 11 cycles. From the 5' RACE reads, TCRdb called clonotypes with MiXCR, one entry per CDR3 protein. The repertoire holds more than 700,000 distinct CDR3 sequences, with roughly 50% as singletons. Sequenced input: blood. These receptors were obtained from a man older than 75 in good health.

In the case of this clonotype: The germline gene is not matched at one end of the junction; a read error may be the cause. The chain couples TRBV5-1 to TRBJ2-1, with TRBD2 matching over 7 bases. This CDR3 region has 15 residues. The germline CDR1 and CDR2 sequences are SGHRS and YFSETQ. The chain's CDR3 is CASSLAGGTYNGQFF. Here the CDR3 DNA reads TGCGCCAGCAGCTTGGCGGGGGGAACCTACAATGGGCAGTTCTTC.

The chain is built from TRBV28 and TRBJ2-1; TRBD2 is a possible D gene (5 bases). CDR3 length: 14 amino acids. Germline CDR1 and CDR2: MDHEN and SYDVKM. Trimming pared 7 bases from V and 0 bases from J, leaving 10 bases between. The CDR3 sequence: CASKGRVSYNEQFF. The DNA for the CDR3 is TGTGCCAGCAAAGGGAGAGTCTCCTACAATGAGCAGTTCTTC.

This sequence joins TRBV24-1 and TRBJ2-4; 10 bases are a match to TRBD2. Judging by the DNA end, TRBJ2-5 fits better; the J call may be wrong. This CDR3 has 15 amino acids. From germline, CDR1 is KGHDR and CDR2 SFDVKD. The CDR3 bases are TGTGCCACCAGTGATCCTAGACTAGCGGGAGAGACCCAGTACTTC. Its translation: CATSDPRLAGETQYF.

Many counts were recorded for this clonotype. The CDR3 reads CSVERDRQETQYF. The CDR3 DNA sequence: TGCAGCGTTGAAAGGGACCGCCAAGAGACCCAGTACTTC. This rearrangement joins TRBV29-1 to TRBJ2-5; tentatively, D is TRBD1 or TRBD2 (5 bases each). The CDR3 totals 13 residues. Trimming shortened V by 2 bases and J by 1 base, and 8 bases separated the two germline ends. In germline, CDR1 is SQVTM, CDR2 ANQGSEA.

This clonotype came up a few times. The chain joins TRBV4-2 to TRBJ2-1; D remains ambiguous. The CDR3 is made up of 16 amino acids. Germline CDR1 reads LGHNA; CDR2 reads YNFKEQ. The germline V and J ends were trimmed by 4 bases and 8 bases, with 21 bases remaining between them. This CDR3 reads CASSPVGTPPADEQFF. Written as DNA, the CDR3 is TGTGCCAGCAGCCCCGTTGGAACACCTCCGGCGGATGAGCAGTTCTTC.

The CDR3 sequence is CASSQEGDQPQHF. The CDR3 DNA sequence: TGCGCCAGCAGCCAGGAGGGGGATCAGCCCCAGCATTTT. The V gene is TRBV5-1, the J gene TRBJ1-5; possible D gene TRBD1, 6 bases. The CDR3 spans 13 residues. CDR1 SGHRS and CDR2 YFSETQ come from the germline V gene. Deletions cut 4 bases from V and 5 bases from J, with 10 bases between.

The rearrangement links TRBV7-2 to TRBJ1-2, with 8 bases matching TRBD1. V lost 3 bases and J lost 7; bases outside the gene matches: 1. This CDR3 spans 12 amino acids. Germline V lookup: CDR1 SGHTA, CDR2 FQGNSA. The CDR3 bases are TGTGCCAGCAGCTTGGGACAGGCTGGCTACACCTTC. It specifies CASSLGQAGYTF.

This clonotype was observed many times. The rearrangement uses TRBV5-1 and TRBJ2-1; 8 bases line up with TRBD2. Germline trimming cut 2 bases from V and 10 bases from J; bases unmatched to any gene: 11. Looked up from germline, CDR1 is SGHRS and CDR2 is YFSETQ. The CDR3 length is 15 residues. The CDR3 sequence is CASSLGLAQAREQFF. Here the CDR3 DNA reads TGCGCCAGCAGCTTAGGACTAGCACAGGCTCGGGAGCAGTTCTTC.

The V gene is TRBV9, the J gene TRBJ2-2; D not certain. CDR3 length: 14 residues. Germline CDR1 SGDLS, CDR2 YYNGEE. V gave up 0 bases and J gave up 5 bases, with 8 bases separating them. The CDR3 DNA reads as TGTGCCAGCAGCGTAGGAGGCCTGACCGGGGAGCTGTTTTTT. Translating it yields CASSVGGLTGELFF. Full variable domain (rest looked up from reference TRBV9 and TRBJ2-2): DSGVTQTPKHLITATGQRVTLRCSPRSGDLSVYWYQQSLDQGLQFLIQYYNGEERAKGNILERFSAQQFPDLHSELNLSSLELGDSALYFCASSVGGLTGELFFGEGSRLTVL.

V and J are TRBV7-6 and TRBJ2-5; 8 bases match TRBD2. The ends lost 5 bases at V and 2 bases at J; junction bases unmatched: 7. The length of the CDR3 is 15 residues. Germline CDR1 SGHVS, CDR2 FNYEAQ. CDR3 protein: CASSKRAGGQETQYF. The CDR3 coding sequence is TGTGCCAGCAGCAAACGGGCGGGAGGACAAGAGACCCAGTACTTC.

The chain recombines TRBV19 with TRBJ2-1; no clear D gene. Germline V CDR1 and CDR2: LNHDA, SQIVND (reference sequence). V lost 3 bases to trimming and J lost 5 bases, with 11 bases between them. The CDR3 totals 14 residues. The CDR3: CASSMGGPHNEQFF. In DNA form, the CDR3 reads TGTGCCAGTAGTATGGGTGGGCCGCACAATGAGCAGTTCTTC.

This chain links TRBV24-1 with TRBJ2-1; TRBD1 aligns across 8 bases. CDR1 is KGHDR, CDR2 SFDVKD, per germline. The V and J ends lost 3 bases and 9 bases, in that order; junction bases with no gene match: 12. This CDR3 has 16 amino acids. The chain's CDR3 is CATSDLGTGPQSEQFF. CDR3 nucleotides: TGTGCCACCAGTGATCTAGGGACAGGTCCTCAGAGTGAGCAGTTCTTC.

This clonotype was counted only a few times. The rearrangement uses TRBV2 and TRBJ2-1; unclear D gene. V was pared by 7 bases and J by 12 bases, with 16 bases between. The CDR3 spans 12 residues. Germline V lookup: CDR1 SNHLY, CDR2 FYNNEI. The CDR3 DNA reads as TGTGCCAGCACCTATGGGGAATTTGGGCAGTTCTTC. Translation gives CASTYGEFGQFF.

The chain carries TRBV24-1 and TRBJ2-1, with TRBD2 identical over 10 bases. The V and J ends lost 4 bases and 7 bases, in that order; junction bases with no gene match: 9. Germline loops: CDR1 KGHDR, CDR2 SFDVKD. The CDR3 contains 16 residues. This chain's CDR3 is CATSDPTSGARNEQFF. The CDR3 DNA reads as TGTGCCACCAGTGACCCCACTAGCGGGGCGAGGAATGAGCAGTTCTTC.

The chain uses TRBV5-1 and TRBJ1-2; 9 bases fit TRBD1. Germline V gene sequence: CDR1 SGHRS, CDR2 YFSETQ. The J segment lost 7 bases and the V segment lost 4 bases, leaving 8 bases of the junction unmatched. The CDR3 runs to 14 residues. The CDR3 spells CASSQRTGEVGYTF. CDR3 coding DNA: TGCGCCAGCAGCCAGCGGACAGGGGAGGTTGGCTACACCTTC.